One and the same sample provided the 21 T cell receptor beta chains below, sequenced in a study of shared clonotypes between healthy human individuals. Naive CD8 cells, CD45RO-negative and positively selected for CCR7, excluded terminally differentiated effector memory CD45RA+ cells. Here immunoSEQ multiplex PCR was the method, and the copy in TCRdb shows in-frame clones only, minus some. This repertoire shows about 2,100,000 clones, 90% to 95% found once; its top ten account for 1.5% to 2%. The sequenced sample consisted of naive CD8+ T cells from PBMCs. These receptors came from a man younger than 35 in good health. Some clones in this sample may be carry-over from other donors' samples.

The chain combines TRBV19 with TRBJ1-5; TRBD1 matches at 8 bases. With V trimmed by 4 bases and J by 8 bases, 7 bases remained unmatched. The CDR3 runs to 14 residues. Germline V gene data show CDR1 as LNHDA and CDR2 as SQIVND (reference sequence). CDR3 in amino acids: CASSTRQGNEPQHF. The CDR3 DNA sequence: TGTGCCAGTAGTACGCGACAGGGGAACGAGCCCCAGCATTTT.

The chain uses TRBV7-6 and TRBJ2-5, with 7 positions matching TRBD2. V gave up 1 base and J gave up 4 bases; unmatched junction bases: 9. This CDR3 has 16 amino acids. Germline lookup yields CDR1 SGHVS and CDR2 FNYEAQ. The CDR3 loop reads CASSLGAGPGGETQYF. DNA for the CDR3: TGTGCCAGCAGCTTAGGGGCAGGTCCGGGGGGAGAGACCCAGTACTTC.

Points on this clone: This sample includes further DNA sequences coding for the same CDR3. The V gene is TRBV7-9, the J gene TRBJ2-7; D uncertain. CDR3 size: 14 residues. The germline V gene encodes CDR1 SEHNR and CDR2 FQNEAQ (reference sequence). The V gene lost 0 bases and the J gene lost 0 bases, with 6 bases spanning the gap. The CDR3 bases are TGTGCCAGCAGCTTAGCCGGATCCTCCTACGAGCAGTACTTC. Its translation is CASSLAGSSYEQYF.

The rearrangement joins TRBV6-6 to TRBJ1-2, with TRBD1 as a possible D gene (5 bases). This CDR3 spans 13 amino acids. Trimming stripped 4 bases from V and 6 bases from J, with 12 bases between. Germline CDR1 reads MNHNY; CDR2 reads SVGAGI (reference sequence). This CDR3 reads CASSSLGADGYTF. The DNA of the CDR3 is TGTGCCAGCAGTTCTCTCGGGGCGGATGGCTACACCTTC.

The chain has TRBV30 and TRBJ1-1; no clear D gene. The CDR3 has 11 residues. Trimming removed 5 bases from V and 0 bases from J, with 4 bases in between. Germline-derived CDR1 and CDR2 are GTSNPN and SVGIG (reference sequence). DNA of the CDR3: TGTGCCTGGGCCCTGAACACTGAAGCTTTCTTT. Translation gives CAWALNTEAFF.

The chain uses TRBV4-3 and TRBJ2-7, with 9 bases identical to TRBD2. Germline lookup yields CDR1 LGHNA and CDR2 YSLEER. V lost 1 base, J lost 2 bases, and 6 bases stayed unmatched. The CDR3 is made up of 16 amino acids. The CDR3 nucleotides are TGCGCCAGCAGCCAAGCGGTGTCTAGCGGGGCCTACGAGCAGTACTTC. Amino acid sequence: CASSQAVSSGAYEQYF.

The chain combines TRBV7-2 with TRBJ2-7; TRBD2 aligns across 7 bases. V lost 3 bases, J lost 7 bases, and 3 bases stayed unmatched. Per germline, CDR1 SGHTA and CDR2 FQGNSA. This CDR3 is 12 amino acids long. The CDR3 region has the DNA TGTGCCAGCAGCTTTGGGGAGGGGGAGCAGTACTTC. Its translation is CASSFGEGEQYF.

This chain uses TRBV9 with TRBJ2-7, with D unclear. The CDR3 has 13 residues. Germline-derived CDR1 and CDR2 are SGDLS and YYNGEE. V was cut by 6 bases and J by 3 bases, with 13 bases left in between. The CDR3 loop is CASTLNPLYEQYF. The CDR3 DNA reads TGTGCCAGCACCTTAAACCCTCTCTACGAGCAGTACTTC.

This chain uses TRBV25-1 with TRBJ2-1; D might be TRBD1 (6 bases). V lost 1 base and J lost 9, with 10 bases in between. CDR1 and CDR2 (germline): MGHDK, SYGVNS. The CDR3 has 13 residues. The CDR3 loop reads CASSEFAGVEQFF. CDR3 in DNA: TGTGCCAGCAGTGAATTCGCAGGGGTTGAGCAGTTCTTC.

The chain employs TRBV11-2 and TRBJ2-7; TRBD1 aligns across 10 bases. The V gene's germline CDR1 is SGHAT and CDR2 FQNNGV. The length of the CDR3 is 17 residues. Germline trimming cut 4 bases from V and 2 bases from J; bases unmatched to any gene: 11. CDR3 sequence reads: CASSSTGQGGTTYEQYF. In DNA, the CDR3 is TGTGCCAGCAGCTCAACCGGACAGGGGGGGACCACCTACGAGCAGTACTTC. Full variable domain (outside the CDR3, taken from reference TRBV11-2 and TRBJ2-7): EAGVAQSPRYKIIEKRQSVAFWCNPISGHATLYWYQQILGQGPKLLIQFQNNGVVDDSQLPKDRFSAERLKGVDSTLKIQPAKLEDSAVYLCASSSTGQGGTTYEQYFGPGTRLTVT.

This chain links TRBV6-5 with TRBJ2-5, with unresolved D. Germline CDR1 and CDR2: MNHEY and SVGAGI. The length of the CDR3 is 13 residues. V was cut by 8 bases and J by 2 bases, with 12 bases left in between. Written as DNA, the CDR3 is TGTGCCAGCGGGAATGGGCCTCAAGAGACCCAGTACTTC. This gives the protein CASGNGPQETQYF.

The rearrangement uses TRBV27 and TRBJ2-1, with TRBD2 identical over 7 bases. The V gene end was trimmed by 3 bases and the J gene end by 7 bases; junction bases not matched to a gene: 9. Germline assignment: CDR1 MNHEY and CDR2 SMNVEV (reference sequence). This CDR3 contains 15 residues. The CDR3: CASSFMQGGWNEQFF. The CDR3, as DNA: TGTGCCAGCAGTTTCATGCAGGGAGGGTGGAATGAGCAGTTCTTC.

The V call is TRBV19, the J call TRBJ2-7; 8 bases are a match to TRBD1. This CDR3 contains 17 residues. V was clipped by 4 bases and J by 4 bases; unmatched bases: 15. Per the germline V gene, CDR1 is LNHDA and CDR2 is SQIVND (reference sequence). The CDR3 reads CASSKTGAGGMGYEQYF. The CDR3 DNA sequence: TGTGCCAGTAGTAAGACAGGGGCCGGTGGCATGGGTTACGAGCAGTACTTC.

V and J are TRBV5-4 and TRBJ2-3; TRBD2 agrees at 8 bases. The CDR3 totals 16 residues. Germline loops: CDR1 SGHNT, CDR2 YYREEE (reference sequence). V trimming: 3 bases; J trimming: 4 bases; junction bases outside the gene matches: 10. CDR3 DNA: TGTGCCAGCAGCTGGAAGCGGGAGAGAAGCGCAGATACGCAGTATTTT. Amino acids: CASSWKRERSADTQYF.

The chain couples TRBV4-1 to TRBJ2-5; 10 nucleotides line up with TRBD1. The CDR3 consists of 17 residues. The V gene's germline CDR1 is MGHRA and CDR2 YSYEKL. After removal of 1 base from V and 4 bases from J, the junction contained 9 bases not matched to a gene. The CDR3 DNA follows: TGCGCCAGCAGCCAAGCCCCGGGACAGGGGCACCTAGAGACCCAGTACTTC. Translated: CASSQAPGQGHLETQYF.

The chain has TRBV5-4 and TRBJ1-2, with 8 bases identical to TRBD1. The CDR3 is 13 amino acids. Germline CDR1 SGHNT, CDR2 YYREEE (reference sequence). The V and J ends lost 4 bases and 3 bases, in that order; junction bases with no gene match: 2. This CDR3 is CASSEGQDYGYTF. The CDR3 DNA sequence: TGTGCCAGCAGCGAGGGACAGGACTATGGCTACACCTTC. Based on the CDR3 plus reference TRBV5-4 and TRBJ1-2, the full variable domain is ETGVTQSPTHLIKTRGQQVTLRCSSQSGHNTVSWYQQALGQGPQFIFQYYREEENGRGNFPPRFSGLQFPNYSSELNVNALELDDSALYLCASSEGQDYGYTFGSGTRLTVV.

The chain links TRBV5-1 to TRBJ1-1, with D unresolved. V was shortened by 6 bases and J by 4 bases, with 13 bases between the two germline ends. Per germline, CDR1 SGHRS and CDR2 YFSETQ. There are 13 residues in the CDR3. CDR3 protein: CASTPILGTEAFF. In DNA, the CDR3 is TGCGCCAGCACCCCAATCCTTGGCACTGAAGCTTTCTTT.

V usage is TRBV28 and J usage is TRBJ1-1; D unclear. V lost 5 bases to trimming and J lost 1 base, with 11 bases between them. The CDR3 covers 14 residues. The germline gives CDR1 MDHEN, CDR2 SYDVKM. The CDR3 reads CASSIPPGNTEAFF. The DNA of the CDR3 is TGTGCCAGCAGTATCCCGCCAGGGAACACTGAAGCTTTCTTT.

The V gene is TRBV7-9, the J gene TRBJ2-3, with 7 bases aligning to TRBD2. V was clipped by 5 bases and J by 5 bases; unmatched bases: 19. This CDR3 has 18 residues. Per germline, CDR1 SEHNR and CDR2 FQNEAQ (reference sequence). The CDR3: CASSPDRLFGGSLDTQYF. The CDR3 DNA reads as TGTGCCAGCAGCCCCGACCGGCTGTTCGGCGGGAGCCTAGATACGCAGTATTTT.

The chain carries TRBV5-1 and TRBJ1-3; no firm D call. Trimming took off 5 bases at V and 0 bases at J, with 9 bases between the two ends. Germline V gene lookup returns CDR1 SGHRS and CDR2 YFSETQ. This CDR3 has 14 amino acids. CDR3: CASRGGLSGNTIYF. For the CDR3, the DNA is TGCGCCAGCAGGGGAGGGCTCTCTGGAAACACCATATATTTT.

Of note for this clone: The sample carries other DNA sequences with the same CDR3. This sequence joins TRBV6-5 and TRBJ2-3; D is undetermined. V gave up 0 bases and J gave up 1 base, with 5 bases separating them. Germline CDR1 reads MNHEY; CDR2 reads SVGAGI. The CDR3 has 14 residues. CDR3 in DNA: TGTGCCAGCAGTTACTCGGGCGGCACAGATACGCAGTATTTT. The encoded protein is CASSYSGGTDTQYF.